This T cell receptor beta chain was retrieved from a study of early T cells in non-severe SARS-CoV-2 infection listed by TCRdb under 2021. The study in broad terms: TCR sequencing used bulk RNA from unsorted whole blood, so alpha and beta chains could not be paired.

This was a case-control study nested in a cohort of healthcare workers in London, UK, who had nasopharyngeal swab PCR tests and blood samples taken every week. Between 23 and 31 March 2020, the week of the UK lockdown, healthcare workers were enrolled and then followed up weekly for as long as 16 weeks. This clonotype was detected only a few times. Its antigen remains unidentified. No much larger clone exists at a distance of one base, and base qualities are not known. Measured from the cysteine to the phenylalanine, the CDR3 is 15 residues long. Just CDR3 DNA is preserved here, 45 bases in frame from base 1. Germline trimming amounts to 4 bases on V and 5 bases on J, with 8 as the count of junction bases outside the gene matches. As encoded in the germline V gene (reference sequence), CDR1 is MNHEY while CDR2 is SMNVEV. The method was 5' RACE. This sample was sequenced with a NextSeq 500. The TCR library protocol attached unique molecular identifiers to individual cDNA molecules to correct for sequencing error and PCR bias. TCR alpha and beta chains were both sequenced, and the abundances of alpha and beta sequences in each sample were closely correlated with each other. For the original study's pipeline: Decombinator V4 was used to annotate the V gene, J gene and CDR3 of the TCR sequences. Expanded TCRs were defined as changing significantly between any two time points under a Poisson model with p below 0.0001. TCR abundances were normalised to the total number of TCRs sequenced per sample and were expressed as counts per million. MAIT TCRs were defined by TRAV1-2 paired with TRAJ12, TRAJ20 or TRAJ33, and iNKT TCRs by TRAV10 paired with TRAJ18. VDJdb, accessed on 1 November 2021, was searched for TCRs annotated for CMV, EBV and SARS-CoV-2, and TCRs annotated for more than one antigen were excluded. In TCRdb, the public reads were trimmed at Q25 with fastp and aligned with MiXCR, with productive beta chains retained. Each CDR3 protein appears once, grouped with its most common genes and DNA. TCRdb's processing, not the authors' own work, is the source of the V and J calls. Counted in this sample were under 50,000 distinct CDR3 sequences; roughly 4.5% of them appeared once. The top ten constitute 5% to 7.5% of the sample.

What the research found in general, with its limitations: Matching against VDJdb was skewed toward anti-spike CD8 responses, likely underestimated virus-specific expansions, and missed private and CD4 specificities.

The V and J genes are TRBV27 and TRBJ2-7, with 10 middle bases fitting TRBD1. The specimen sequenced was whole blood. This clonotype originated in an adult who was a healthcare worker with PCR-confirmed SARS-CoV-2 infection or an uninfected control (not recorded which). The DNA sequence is TGTGCCAGCAGTTCTCAGACAGGGGGCCTTAACGAGCAGTACTTC. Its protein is CASSSQTGGLNEQYF.